This T cell receptor (beta chain) was captured by sequencing in a study of identical twins. TCRdb redid the calling of the 5' RACE reads with MiXCR, one entry per CDR3 protein. The table lists 200,000 to 250,000 distinct CDR3 sequences, about 7.5% of them singletons. This clonotype was seen at least ten times. Its target is unknown. The CDR3 is 15 residues long. V lost 3 bases and J 1 base, leaving 10 bases between the germline ends. Germline V gene sequence: CDR1 KGHDR, CDR2 SFDVKD. Study results and caveats: Fewer insertions marked abundant cord blood beta clonotypes; young adult naive trended weakly, memory not at all.

These same data were also listed under a study on yellow fever vaccine responses in identical twins.

The TCR sequence derives from a woman younger than 30 in good health. The gene calls are TRBV24-1 and TRBJ2-3; D tentatively reads TRBD1 or TRBD2 (6 bases each). Sequences were obtained from memory (CD45RO+) T cells sorted from blood. CDR3 protein: CATSDGGRGTDTQYF. CDR3 sequence (DNA): TGTGCCACCAGTGATGGGGGGCGAGGCACAGATACGCAGTATTTT.